The 14 T cell receptor beta chains below were found in one sample sequenced in a study of sequential checkpoint blockade in melanoma. Sequenced by immunoSEQ multiplex PCR; TCRdb stores in-frame clones only, minus some. The repertoire holds some 5,000 clones, with about 24% as singletons. The treatment was: randomized to nivolumab then ipilimumab (arm A) or the reverse (arm B). This specimen was tumor tissue (inferred from file names), taken from a patient given nivolumab and ipilimumab in sequence. The receptors were sampled from a human donor with melanoma.

The chain has TRBV14 and TRBJ1-1; no clear D gene. Germline V gene sequence: CDR1 SGHDN, CDR2 FVKESK. Trimming shortened V by 1 base and J by 9 bases, and 12 bases separated the two germline ends. There are 13 residues in the CDR3. CDR3 DNA sequence: TGTGCCAGCAGCCAAGGCGGGAGCCTACAAGCTTTCTTT. As protein: CASSQGGSLQAFF.

This rearrangement joins TRBV11-3 to TRBJ2-1, with D unresolved. V dropped 4 bases and J dropped 0 bases, with 10 bases sitting between them. This CDR3 comprises 15 residues. Germline assignment: CDR1 SGHNT and CDR2 YENEEA. The CDR3 DNA is TGTGCCAGCAGCTCAGAGTGGAGCTCCTACAATGAGCAGTTCTTC. Protein: CASSSEWSSYNEQFF.

The genes are TRBV6-8 and TRBJ2-2; the match to TRBD1 covers 9 bases. V lost 10 bases and J lost 13; bases outside the gene matches: 19. Germline V lookup: CDR1 MNHGY, CDR2 SAAAGT. The length of the CDR3 is 15 residues. CDR3 DNA sequence: TGTGCCATTGAGGACCGGGACAGGGAGAGGTTTGTGCTGTTTTTT. As protein: CAIEDRDRERFVLFF.

Worth noting for this clone: The same CDR3 also results from other DNA sequences found in this sample. The chain links TRBV18 to TRBJ2-2; TRBD1 is a possible D gene (6 bases). CDR3 size: 15 residues. Germline assignment: CDR1 KGHSH and CDR2 LQKENI. Trimming pared 2 bases from V and 4 bases from J, leaving 11 bases between. The DNA of the CDR3 is TGTGCCAGCTCACCATTACAGGGCCGCACCGGGGAGCTGTTTTTT. Protein product: CASSPLQGRTGELFF.

CDR3 protein: CASSYRLAGVETQYF. The CDR3 DNA sequence: TGTGCCAGCAGTTACCGACTAGCGGGAGTGGAGACCCAGTACTTC. This chain uses TRBV6-8 with TRBJ2-5, with TRBD2 matching over 12 bases. The CDR3 has 15 residues. J gave up 5 bases and V 2 bases, and 3 bases lay outside the gene matches. In germline, CDR1 is MNHGY, CDR2 SAAAGT.

This clone was counted between two and nine times. The J gene is TRBJ2-5, the V gene TRBV10-2; D gene ambiguous. Germline lookup yields CDR1 WSHSY and CDR2 SAAADI. There are 15 residues in the CDR3. Between the trimmed V and J ends, which lost 4 bases and 4 bases, there was a span of 16 bases. The CDR3 loop reads CASSASRGLVETQYF. As DNA, the CDR3 is TGCGCCAGCAGTGCCTCTCGTGGGCTTGTAGAGACCCAGTACTTC.

V and J are TRBV10-3 and TRBJ2-7; D is ambiguous. The CDR3 consists of 16 residues. V was clipped by 0 bases and J by 2 bases, with 14 bases between them. Germline CDR1 reads ENHRY; CDR2 reads SYGVKD. CDR3 DNA sequence: TGTGCCATCAGTGAGTCAGGATTCAAGGGCCCCTACGAGCAGTACTTC. Translated: CAISESGFKGPYEQYF.

The rearrangement links TRBV5-1 to TRBJ2-5; either TRBD1 or TRBD2 may fit D (7 bases each). Trimming shortened V by 1 base and J by 5 bases, and 12 bases separated the two germline ends. The CDR3 is 14 amino acids. The germline gives CDR1 SGHRS, CDR2 YFSETQ. The CDR3 is CASSLYRGGETQYF. The CDR3 DNA sequence: TGCGCCAGCAGCTTGTACAGGGGAGGGGAGACCCAGTACTTC.

The chain is built from TRBV6-8 and TRBJ1-4, with D perhaps TRBD1 (5 bases). The germline V gene encodes CDR1 MNHGY and CDR2 SAAAGT. This CDR3 comprises 15 residues. V lost 2 bases to trimming and J lost 2 bases, with 9 bases between them. The CDR3 protein is CASSYRGSTNEKLFF. Written as DNA, the CDR3 is TGTGCCAGCAGTTACCGGGGGTCGACTAATGAAAAACTGTTTTTT.

CDR3 loop: CASRETGSKGYTF. CDR3 DNA: TGTGCCAGCAGGGAGACAGGATCAAAGGGCTACACCTTC. The gene calls are TRBV6-8 and TRBJ1-2, with D perhaps TRBD1 (6 bases). CDR1 MNHGY and CDR2 SAAAGT come from the germline V gene. The CDR3 covers 13 residues. Trimming pared 6 bases from V and 8 bases from J, leaving 16 bases between.

The chain recombines TRBV29-1 with TRBJ2-1; TRBD2 aligns across 9 bases. CDR1 is SQVTM, CDR2 ANQGSEA, per germline. Losses at the gene ends were 1 base for V and 3 bases for J; bases not matched to a gene: 10. This CDR3 has 17 amino acids. DNA for the CDR3: TGCAGCGTTGAAGGTTCGGGGCGGGAGGGCCTCTACAATGAGCAGTTCTTC. Its protein is CSVEGSGREGLYNEQFF.

This clone came up a few times. The chain carries TRBV6-8 and TRBJ1-5; D call uncertain. The CDR3 is made up of 12 amino acids. V dropped 4 bases and J dropped 7 bases, with 8 bases sitting between them. Germline loops: CDR1 MNHGY, CDR2 SAAAGT. DNA of the CDR3: TGTGCCAGCAGTTCGACCGGACAGCCCCAGCATTTT. Its translation is CASSSTGQPQHF.

This clone was observed a few times. V and J are TRBV10-2 and TRBJ2-3; 10 bases are a match to TRBD2. The CDR3 runs to 15 residues. V dropped 6 bases and J dropped 1; count of bases not matched to a gene: 4. Per germline, CDR1 WSHSY and CDR2 SAAADI. The DNA for the CDR3 is TGCGCCAGCAGCTCCGGGACTAGCGGCACAGATACGCAGTATTTT. Its protein is CASSSGTSGTDTQYF.

Relative to its sample, this clone is medium-sized. This rearrangement joins TRBV11-3 to TRBJ2-1; 7 bases align to TRBD2. The CDR3 runs 17 residues. J was trimmed by 5 bases and V by 1 base; bases with no gene match: 11. Germline lookup yields CDR1 SGHNT and CDR2 YENEEA. DNA for the CDR3: TGTGCCAGCAGCTTAGTAGTGTGGGGGGGTGGACACAATGAGCAGTTCTTC. Translating gives CASSLVVWGGGHNEQFF.